This entry lists 13 T cell receptor beta chains sequenced from one sample in a study of blood T cell repertoires in COVID-19. This table comes from immunoSEQ multiplex PCR, and its TCRdb copy is limited to in-frame clones, with some not included. The profile shows approximately 150,000 clones, roughly 80% of them singletons. The sequencing sample was made of peripheral blood. The receptors were gathered from a man in his forties or fifties with active or convalescent COVID-19.

The gene calls are TRBV11-3 and TRBJ1-1, with D uncertain. The CDR3 extends over 13 amino acids. Germline V lookup: CDR1 SGHNT, CDR2 YENEEA. V lost 1 base and J 11 bases, leaving 14 bases between the germline ends. CDR3 sequence reads: CASSLGSSYPAFF. CDR3 nucleotides: TGTGCCAGCAGCTTAGGAAGTTCCTACCCGGCTTTCTTT.

The chain is built from TRBV11-2 and TRBJ2-7; the match to TRBD2 covers 10 bases. Germline loops: CDR1 SGHAT, CDR2 FQNNGV. The length of the CDR3 is 15 residues. J gave up 5 bases and V 0 bases, and 4 bases lay outside the gene matches. CDR3 bases: TGTGCCAGCAGCTTAGAGCCTAGCGGGAGCCACGAGCAGTACTTC. The encoded protein is CASSLEPSGSHEQYF.

The chain has TRBV30 and TRBJ1-5; 10 bases are shared with TRBD1. The V and J ends lost 1 base and 4 bases, in that order; junction bases with no gene match: 4. Germline CDR1 reads GTSNPN; CDR2 reads SVGIG (reference sequence). The length of the CDR3 is 15 residues. The CDR3 DNA reads as TGTGCCTGGAGTGGGGACAGGGGAACTAATCAGCCCCAGCATTTT. Translation gives CAWSGDRGTNQPQHF.

The chain joins TRBV12-3 or TRBV12-4 to TRBJ1-3, with 7 nucleotides matching TRBD1. This CDR3 has 12 amino acids. Losses at the gene ends were 6 bases for V and 4 bases for J; bases not matched to a gene: 0. The CDR3 nucleotides read TGTGCCAGCAGAGGGGGCGGAAACACCATATATTTT. It translates to CASRGGGNTIYF.

CDR3 residues: CASKRQVQDTQYF. CDR3 sequence (DNA): TGTGCCAGCAAACGGCAGGTCCAAGATACGCAGTATTTT. This sequence joins TRBV27 and TRBJ2-3; no reliable D call. Trimming removed 7 bases from V and 5 bases from J, with 13 bases in between. From germline, CDR1 is MNHEY and CDR2 SMNVEV (reference sequence). This CDR3 is built from 13 residues.

This chain links TRBV19 with TRBJ1-5, with TRBD1 identical over 10 bases. Germline V lookup: CDR1 LNHDA, CDR2 SQIVND (reference sequence). The CDR3 sequence is 15 residues long. Losses at the gene ends were 5 bases for V and 3 bases for J; bases not matched to a gene: 4. The CDR3 sequence: CASSGGTGANQPQHF. The CDR3 bases are TGTGCCAGTAGTGGGGGGACAGGGGCCAATCAGCCCCAGCATTTT.

The rearrangement links TRBV29-1 to TRBJ2-7, with D maybe TRBD2 (5 bases). Germline loops: CDR1 SQVTM, CDR2 ANQGSEA. The CDR3 contains 12 residues. V lost 6 bases, J lost 0 bases, and 9 bases lay in between. DNA for the CDR3: TGCAGCGTCGTCCGGGACTCCTACGAGCAGTACTTC. It translates to CSVVRDSYEQYF.

This clone was observed once. The chain carries TRBV5-1 and TRBJ1-4; D not resolved. Germline assignment: CDR1 SGHRS and CDR2 YFSETQ. V was trimmed by 5 bases and J by 7 bases, leaving 18 bases between them. This CDR3 is built from 15 residues. In DNA form, the CDR3 reads TGCGCCAGCAGGGACGGCGGCGGTAGCGGTGAAAAACTGTTTTTT. Its translation: CASRDGGGSGEKLFF. Drawing the rest from reference TRBV5-1 and TRBJ1-4, the complete variable domain is KAGVTQTPRYLIKTRGQQVTLSCSPISGHRSVSWYQQTPGQGLQFLFEYFSETQRNKGNFPGRFSGRQFSNSRSEMNVSTLELGDSALYLCASRDGGGSGEKLFFGSGTQLSVL.

V is TRBV11-3 and J is TRBJ2-3; 11 bases align to TRBD1. This CDR3 has 16 residues. The V and J ends lost 3 bases and 4 bases, in that order; junction bases with no gene match: 6. The germline gives CDR1 SGHNT, CDR2 YENEEA. The CDR3 loop is CASSFSTGQGADTQYF. CDR3 nucleotide sequence: TGTGCCAGCAGCTTTTCAACGGGACAGGGGGCAGATACGCAGTATTTT. The whole variable domain, remainder taken from reference TRBV11-3 and TRBJ2-3, is EAGVVQSPRYKIIEKKQPVAFWCNPISGHNTLYWYLQNLGQGPELLIRYENEEAVDDSQLPKDRFSAERLKGVDSTLKIQPAELGDSAVYLCASSFSTGQGADTQYFGPGTRLTVL.

J is TRBJ2-3 and V is TRBV11-3; D gene uncertain. Trimming left V 5 bases short and J 5 bases short, with 8 bases between. There are 12 residues in the CDR3. The germline CDR1 and CDR2 sequences are SGHNT and YENEEA. CDR3 sequence reads: CASSGPGDTQYF. CDR3 coding DNA: TGTGCCAGCAGCGGCCCGGGAGATACGCAGTATTTT.

The rearrangement joins TRBV6-1 to TRBJ1-5, with 9 bases lining up with TRBD1. The CDR3 runs 15 residues. The V gene end was trimmed by 3 bases and the J gene end by 4 bases; junction bases not matched to a gene: 4. The germline gives CDR1 MNHNS, CDR2 SASEGT. The CDR3 spells CASSDLGTGNQPQHF. CDR3 DNA sequence: TGTGCCAGCAGTGATCTCGGGACAGGGAATCAGCCCCAGCATTTT.

The chain carries TRBV5-1 and TRBJ1-5, with D perhaps matching TRBD1 (6 bases). The V gene's germline CDR1 is SGHRS and CDR2 YFSETQ. V was pared by 0 bases and J by 0 bases, with 10 bases between. This CDR3 region has 16 residues. DNA for the CDR3: TGCGCCAGCAGCTTGGACGGGACACATAGCAATCAGCCCCAGCATTTT. Amino acids: CASSLDGTHSNQPQHF. Supplemented by reference TRBV5-1 and TRBJ1-5, the full variable domain reads KAGVTQTPRYLIKTRGQQVTLSCSPISGHRSVSWYQQTPGQGLQFLFEYFSETQRNKGNFPGRFSGRQFSNSRSEMNVSTLELGDSALYLCASSLDGTHSNQPQHFGDGTRLSIL.

The V and J genes are TRBV2 and TRBJ2-1; perhaps TRBD1 as D (7 bases). The germline gives CDR1 SNHLY, CDR2 FYNNEI. The V end was cut by 3 bases, the J end by 4 bases, with 16 bases between. CDR3 size: 16 residues. The CDR3 DNA follows: TGTGCCAGCAGTGATGTTGGGGCAGGGGGGTACAATGAGCAGTTCTTC. Translating gives CASSDVGAGGYNEQFF.